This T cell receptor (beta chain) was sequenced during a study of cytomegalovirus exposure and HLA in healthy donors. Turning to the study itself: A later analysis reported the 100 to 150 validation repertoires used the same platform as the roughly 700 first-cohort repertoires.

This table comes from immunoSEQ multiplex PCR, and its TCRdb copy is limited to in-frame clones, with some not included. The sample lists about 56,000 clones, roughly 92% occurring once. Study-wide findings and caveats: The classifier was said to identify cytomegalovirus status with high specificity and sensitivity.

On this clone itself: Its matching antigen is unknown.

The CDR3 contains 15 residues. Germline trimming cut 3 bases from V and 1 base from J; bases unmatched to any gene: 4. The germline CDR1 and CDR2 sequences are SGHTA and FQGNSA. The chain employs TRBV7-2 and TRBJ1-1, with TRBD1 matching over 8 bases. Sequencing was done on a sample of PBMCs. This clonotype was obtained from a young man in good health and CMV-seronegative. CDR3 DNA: TGTGCCAGCAGCTTGACAGGGGTTGAGAACACTGAAGCTTTCTTT. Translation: CASSLTGVENTEAFF.